The text below deals with one TCR beta chain. No antigen is known for it. A much larger clonotype is one base distant, so this may be a read error. Treatment indicated: roughly nine-day PBMC culture with coronavirus spike peptide pools or control peptides (ViraFEST assay). Oncomine TCR Beta short-read sequencing was applied to DNA from cultured CD4+ T cells. TCRdb used MiXCR to reprocess the PCR reads, holding one entry per CDR3 protein. Of under 7,000 distinct CDR3 sequences listed, roughly 18% are singletons. This entry is derived from a study of vaccination and CD4 T cells after COVID-19. Study at large: Convalescents were six males and four females, two of them Hispanic. Regarding the study as a whole: Convalescent patients showed a median approximately 83% of reactive clones that were seen only post-vaccination.

The length of the CDR3 is 14 residues. Germline loops: CDR1 DFQATT, CDR2 SNEGSKA (reference sequence). Trimming took 3 bases from V and 2 from J, leaving 11 bases between them. The chain combines TRBV20-1 with TRBJ1-5; TRBD1 might be the D (5 bases). The TCR sequence derives from a human donor who had recovered from COVID-19. What was sequenced was CD4+ T cells from blood, cultured in vitro. Here the CDR3 reads CSASEGRGNQPQHF. CDR3 nucleotide sequence: TGCAGTGCTAGTGAGGGCAGGGGCAATCAGCCCCAGCATTTT.